The 30 T cell receptor beta chains below come from one sample, sequenced in a study of cytomegalovirus exposure and HLA in healthy donors (TCRdb year 2017). The library was prepared using the immunoSEQ multiplex PCR assay. The multiplex PCR relied on a mix of 60 forward primers for TCR Vbeta segments and 13 reverse primers for TCR Jbeta segments. TCRdb mirrors the immuneACCESS table, restricted to in-frame sequences. Some clones are absent from its copies; in checked studies, under half trace to an unresolved V gene, and the reason for the others is unknown. This sample lists 250,000 to 350,000 clones; over 70% were detected once. The top ten hold about 0.29% of the sample. Sequenced input: PBMCs. The receptors were sampled from a girl aged 2-9 years in good health and CMV-seronegative.

The V call is TRBV28, the J call TRBJ1-1, with D unresolved. V lost 5 bases to trimming and J lost 3 bases, with 10 bases between them. CDR1 is MDHEN, CDR2 SYDVKM, per germline. The CDR3 loop spans 13 amino acids. CDR3 DNA sequence: TGTGCCAGCAGTCCGCCTACTCACACTGAAGCTTTCTTT. It codes for CASSPPTHTEAFF. The full variable domain, rest sourced from reference TRBV28 and TRBJ1-1, is DVKVTQSSRYLVKRTGEKVFLECVQDMDHENMFWYRQDPGLGLRLIYFSYDVKMKEKGDIPEGYSVSREKKERFSLILESASTNQTSMYLCASSPPTHTEAFFGQGTRLTVV.

The V and J genes are TRBV2 and TRBJ1-2; D remains ambiguous. Germline assignment: CDR1 SNHLY and CDR2 FYNNEI. V was trimmed by 7 bases and J by 3 bases, leaving 12 bases between them. This CDR3 comprises 13 residues. CDR3 protein: CASNTQRDYGYTF. CDR3 in DNA: TGTGCCAGCAACACCCAGCGGGACTATGGCTACACCTTC.

The rearrangement uses TRBV7-2 and TRBJ2-7; possible D gene TRBD1, 5 bases. CDR1 and CDR2 from the germline V gene are SGHTA and FQGNSA. The CDR3 loop spans 14 amino acids. Trimming stripped 5 bases from V and 4 bases from J, with 15 bases between. The CDR3: CASSPDSLGYEQYF. The CDR3 DNA reads as TGTGCCAGCAGCCCCGACAGCCTCGGGTACGAGCAGTACTTC. Together with reference TRBV7-2 and TRBJ2-7, the CDR3 gives the full variable domain: GAGVSQSPSNKVTEKGKDVELRCDPISGHTALYWYRQSLGQGLEFLIYFQGNSAPDKSGLPSDRFSAERTGGSVSTLTIQRTQQEDSAVYLCASSPDSLGYEQYFGPGTRLTVT.

CDR3 DNA: TGTGCCAGCAGTTACTGGGGACAGGTGGAAGAGACCCAGTACTTC. This encodes CASSYWGQVEETQYF. The gene calls are TRBV6-5 and TRBJ2-5, with TRBD1 matching 8 bases. Germline loops: CDR1 MNHEY, CDR2 SVGAGI. The CDR3 sequence is 15 residues long. Trimming removed 1 base from V and 3 bases from J; junction bases left unmatched: 4.

CDR3 sequence reads: CASGANRQGYGYTF. In DNA form, the CDR3 reads TGTGCTAGTGGGGCTAACAGGCAGGGGTATGGCTACACCTTC. The chain joins TRBV12-5 to TRBJ1-2, with D tentatively TRBD1 (6 bases). CDR3 length: 14 residues. Germline CDR1 is LGHNT and CDR2 is FRNRAP. V was pared by 6 bases and J by 5 bases, with 16 bases between.

This chain connects TRBV19 to TRBJ2-1; 12 nucleotides match TRBD2. The trim removed 5 bases at V and 8 bases at J, leaving 7 bases unmatched. Germline CDR1 LNHDA, CDR2 SQIVND (reference sequence). CDR3 length: 15 residues. CDR3 sequence (DNA): TGTGCCAGTAGTGCCGGGACTAGCGGGTTGTATGAGCAGTTCTTC. The encoded protein is CASSAGTSGLYEQFF.

The chain joins TRBV6-5 to TRBJ2-1; a weak D match, TRBD2 (6 bases). The CDR3 length is 16 residues. V lost 4 bases and J lost 5, with 18 bases in between. CDR1 and CDR2 (germline): MNHEY, SVGAGI. CDR3 coding DNA: TGTGCCAGCAGTTTCATAGCGGCGGCTTCAAACAATGAGCAGTTCTTC. It codes for CASSFIAAASNNEQFF.

This chain connects TRBV11-2 to TRBJ1-1; D is possibly TRBD1 (5 bases). CDR3 length: 14 amino acids. Trimming shortened V by 4 bases and J by 9 bases, and 18 bases separated the two germline ends. Germline assignment: CDR1 SGHAT and CDR2 FQNNGV. CDR3 sequence: CASSSPTGVGKAFF. The CDR3 DNA reads as TGTGCCAGCAGCTCACCGACGGGGGTTGGGAAAGCTTTCTTT.

The chain is built from TRBV7-2 and TRBJ2-7; 10 nucleotides line up with TRBD2. CDR3 length: 15 amino acids. The V segment lost 3 bases and the J segment 4 bases; nucleotides outside the gene matches: 6. The germline V gene encodes CDR1 SGHTA and CDR2 FQGNSA. The CDR3 DNA follows: TGTGCCAGCAGCTTGCAGCGGGGGGGCGCGTACGAGCAGTACTTC. It codes for CASSLQRGGAYEQYF.

The rearrangement uses TRBV5-4 and TRBJ2-3; D is ambiguous. Germline values: CDR1 SGHNT, CDR2 YYREEE (reference sequence). V dropped 5 bases and J dropped 0 bases, with 10 bases sitting between them. The CDR3 has 14 amino acids. In DNA form, the CDR3 reads TGTGCCAGCAGGTACCGGTGGAGCACAGATACGCAGTATTTT. The encoded protein is CASRYRWSTDTQYF.

The chain joins TRBV4-1 to TRBJ2-7; 7 nucleotides align to TRBD1. The CDR3 length is 14 residues. CDR1 is MGHRA and CDR2 is YSYEKL in the germline V gene. With V trimmed by 4 bases and J by 0 bases, 3 bases remained unmatched. The CDR3 DNA sequence: TGCGCCAGCAGCCGGGACAGCACCTCCTACGAGCAGTACTTC. Protein: CASSRDSTSYEQYF.

This chain connects TRBV28 to TRBJ2-2; TRBD2 matches 11 bases. The germline CDR1 and CDR2 sequences are MDHEN and SYDVKM. V gave up 5 bases and J gave up 4 bases; unmatched junction bases: 3. This CDR3 region has 15 residues. The CDR3 nucleotides are TGTGCCAGCAGTGTGGGACTAGCGGTCACCGGGGAGCTGTTTTTT. The encoded protein is CASSVGLAVTGELFF. Drawing the rest from reference TRBV28 and TRBJ2-2, the complete variable domain is DVKVTQSSRYLVKRTGEKVFLECVQDMDHENMFWYRQDPGLGLRLIYFSYDVKMKEKGDIPEGYSVSREKKERFSLILESASTNQTSMYLCASSVGLAVTGELFFGEGSRLTVL.

To note about this clone: The germline gene is not matched at one end of the junction; a read error may be the cause. This chain uses TRBV7-9 with TRBJ1-1, with D maybe TRBD1 (6 bases). The CDR3 length is 12 residues. CDR1 is SEHNR and CDR2 is FQNEAQ in the germline V gene (reference sequence). This CDR3 is CSSSTGQLEAFF. CDR3 DNA: TGTTCCAGCAGCACCGGACAGCTTGAAGCTTTCTTT.

V gene TRBV7-9 combines with J gene TRBJ1-2; D not certain. CDR1 and CDR2 (germline): SEHNR, FQNEAQ (reference sequence). This CDR3 comprises 16 residues. Trimming removed 4 bases from V and 2 bases from J, with 17 bases in between. The CDR3 DNA reads TGTGCCAGCAGCTCCGGAACCCTAACTACGAACTATGGCTACACCTTC. Amino acids: CASSSGTLTTNYGYTF.

The chain carries TRBV6-6 and TRBJ1-2, with unresolved D. The V end lost 2 bases, the J end lost 5 bases, and 18 bases lay between the germline ends. Germline CDR1 reads MNHNY; CDR2 reads SVGAGI (reference sequence). There are 16 residues in the CDR3. CDR3 DNA sequence: TGTGCCAGCAGTTACGAGGCACTCCAAGGCGGTTATGGCTACACCTTC. Its protein is CASSYEALQGGYGYTF.

The chain joins TRBV11-2 to TRBJ2-7; 10 bases match TRBD2. The CDR3 extends over 16 amino acids. CDR1 and CDR2 (germline): SGHAT, FQNNGV. The trim removed 6 bases at V and 5 bases at J, leaving 13 bases unmatched. CDR3 DNA: TGTGCCAGCAGTTACTCGTCTAGCGGGAGATTACACGAGCAGTACTTC. It yields the protein CASSYSSSGRLHEQYF. Full variable domain (outside the CDR3, taken from reference TRBV11-2 and TRBJ2-7): EAGVAQSPRYKIIEKRQSVAFWCNPISGHATLYWYQQILGQGPKLLIQFQNNGVVDDSQLPKDRFSAERLKGVDSTLKIQPAKLEDSAVYLCASSYSSSGRLHEQYFGPGTRLTVT.

The gene calls are TRBV7-9 and TRBJ1-4; weak D call: TRBD1 (6 bases). Germline V gene sequence: CDR1 SEHNR, CDR2 FQNEAQ (reference sequence). Trimming removed 5 bases from V and 0 bases from J, with 10 bases in between. The CDR3 covers 15 residues. CDR3 in DNA: TGTGCCAGCAGCACCCGGACAGCAACTAATGAAAAACTGTTTTTT. This codes for CASSTRTATNEKLFF.

The rearrangement links TRBV6-1 to TRBJ2-6; possibly TRBD1 for D (6 bases). The V gene lost 7 bases and the J gene lost 0 bases, with 16 bases spanning the gap. The V gene's germline CDR1 is MNHNS and CDR2 SASEGT. The CDR3 contains 17 residues. The DNA of the CDR3 is TGTGCCAGCACTGAGGGACACTCCACCTCTGGGGCCAACGTCCTGACTTTC. This sequence encodes CASTEGHSTSGANVLTF.

This rearrangement joins TRBV7-9 to TRBJ2-2, with 9 bases fitting TRBD1. Germline V gene data show CDR1 as SEHNR and CDR2 as FQNEAQ (reference sequence). J was trimmed by 6 bases and V by 5 bases; bases with no gene match: 7. The CDR3 is made up of 15 amino acids. The CDR3 is CASSRTGTGSGELFF. CDR3 DNA: TGTGCCAGCAGCCGGACCGGGACAGGGTCCGGGGAGCTGTTTTTT.

This clone was picked up a small number of times. The genes are TRBV2 and TRBJ1-2, with D possibly matching TRBD1 (5 bases). V gave up 8 bases and J gave up 8 bases, with 21 bases separating them. Germline V gene lookup returns CDR1 SNHLY and CDR2 FYNNEI. This CDR3 contains 14 residues. The CDR3 sequence: CASGGMAGMGGYTF. The CDR3 DNA reads TGTGCCAGCGGGGGGATGGCAGGGATGGGCGGCTACACCTTC.

J is TRBJ2-5 and V is TRBV5-1; 8 positions match TRBD1. The V gene's germline CDR1 is SGHRS and CDR2 YFSETQ. The CDR3 is 14 amino acids. V lost 4 bases to trimming and J lost 1 base; unmatched junction nucleotides: 3. In DNA form, the CDR3 reads TGCGCCAGCAGCGAGGACAGGGCCCAAGAGACCCAGTACTTC. This translates into CASSEDRAQETQYF. Filled out from reference TRBV5-1 and TRBJ2-5, the complete variable domain reads KAGVTQTPRYLIKTRGQQVTLSCSPISGHRSVSWYQQTPGQGLQFLFEYFSETQRNKGNFPGRFSGRQFSNSRSEMNVSTLELGDSALYLCASSEDRAQETQYFGPGTRLLVL.

The chain recombines TRBV11-2 with TRBJ1-4, with 10 bases that match TRBD1. CDR3 length equals 17 residues. Trimming cost V 4 bases and J 8 bases; bases outside gene matches: 13. Germline loops: CDR1 SGHAT, CDR2 FQNNGV. The CDR3 sequence is CASSSVPGQGSGEKLFF. The CDR3, as DNA: TGTGCCAGCAGCTCTGTCCCGGGACAGGGGAGTGGGGAAAAACTGTTTTTT.

V is TRBV4-1 and J is TRBJ2-2; a weak D match, TRBD1 (5 bases). The CDR3 loop spans 14 amino acids. The germline V gene has CDR1 MGHRA and CDR2 YSYEKL. The V end lost 6 bases, the J end lost 5 bases, and 13 bases lay between the germline ends. This CDR3 is CASRQVSRTGELFF. The DNA for the CDR3 is TGCGCCAGCAGACAGGTCTCGAGGACCGGGGAGCTGTTTTTT.

This chain uses TRBV4-2 with TRBJ2-2, with a tentative D call TRBD2 (7 bases). The V end lost 0 bases, the J end lost 7 bases, and 15 bases lay between the germline ends. CDR1 and CDR2 from the germline V gene are LGHNA and YNFKEQ. The CDR3 loop spans 16 amino acids. The CDR3 coding sequence is TGTGCCAGCAGCCAAGAAGGGGGAGCGGGGTTCGGGGAGCTGTTTTTT. Protein product: CASSQEGGAGFGELFF.

The J gene is TRBJ1-2, the V gene TRBV7-8; TRBD1 matches at 8 bases. The germline CDR1 and CDR2 sequences are SGHVS and FQNEAQ. The CDR3 is 14 amino acids. The V and J ends lost 0 bases and 7 bases, in that order; junction bases with no gene match: 4. CDR3 loop: CASSLASRGRGYTF. The CDR3 DNA reads TGTGCCAGCAGCTTAGCCTCCAGGGGGCGTGGCTACACCTTC.

The chain is built from TRBV13 and TRBJ1-4; 8 positions agree with TRBD1. Germline CDR1 is PRHDT and CDR2 is FYEKMQ (reference sequence). This CDR3 region has 16 residues. The junction had 4 bases not matched to a gene; V was cut back by 2 bases and J by 2 bases. The CDR3 protein is CASSLWSGGTNEKLFF. DNA for the CDR3: TGTGCCAGCAGCTTATGGTCAGGGGGCACTAATGAAAAACTGTTTTTT.

As concerns this clone: Other DNA sequences in this sample translate to the same CDR3. J is TRBJ2-7 and V is TRBV27, with TRBD1 identical over 8 bases. Trimming removed 1 base from V and 4 bases from J; junction bases left unmatched: 6. This CDR3 has 15 amino acids. Germline CDR1 and CDR2: MNHEY and SMNVEV (reference sequence). In DNA form, the CDR3 reads TGTGCCAGCAGTTTATTGGCAGGGGGCTCGTACGAGCAGTACTTC. This sequence encodes CASSLLAGGSYEQYF.

This clone has only a few counts. V and J are TRBV19 and TRBJ2-2; D not resolved. The ends were cut back, 6 bases at V and 2 bases at J, with 10 bases in the middle. The CDR3 is 14 residues long. Germline V CDR1 and CDR2: LNHDA, SQIVND (reference sequence). The CDR3 loop is CASSRQVNTGELFF. DNA for the CDR3: TGTGCCAGTAGCAGGCAGGTAAACACCGGGGAGCTGTTTTTT.

Worth noting for this clone: The same CDR3 also results from other DNA sequences found in this sample. This chain uses TRBV28 with TRBJ2-5; D gene unclear. The CDR3 totals 11 residues. The germline V gene has CDR1 MDHEN and CDR2 SYDVKM. V shed 3 bases and J shed 5 bases, with 4 bases lying between them. CDR3 sequence (DNA): TGTGCCAGCAGTTTTCTCGAGACCCAGTACTTC. Its translation is CASSFLETQYF.

Only a few counts were recorded for this clone. This chain joins TRBV5-1 and TRBJ2-7, with TRBD2 identical over 12 bases. In germline, CDR1 is SGHRS, CDR2 YFSETQ. V was clipped by 4 bases and J by 5 bases; unmatched bases: 25. This CDR3 spans 21 amino acids. CDR3 region: CASSIYPTGIPRTSGNNEQYF. In DNA form, the CDR3 reads TGCGCCAGCAGCATCTACCCGACAGGAATCCCCCGGACTAGCGGGAATAACGAGCAGTACTTC.